The 7 T cell receptor beta chains given below trace back to one sample, sequenced in a study of memory CD4+ T cells and cytomegalovirus serostatus. Assay used: immunoSEQ multiplex PCR; TCRdb lists only in-frame clones, some missing. The repertoire holds around 54,000 clones, 70% to 85% seen once, with more than 2.5% in the top ten. Single viable CD3+CD4+CD8-CD45RO+ cells were sorted as the memory CD4+ T cells. Material for sequencing was memory CD4+ T cells from blood. Receptors were obtained from an adult in good health and CMV-seropositive.

The rearrangement uses TRBV7-2 and TRBJ1-5, with a possible D match to TRBD1 (5 bases). The CDR3 consists of 15 residues. V lost 5 bases, J lost 7 bases, and 18 bases lay in between. Germline V gene sequence: CDR1 SGHTA, CDR2 FQGNSA. CDR3: CASSLTGPILQPQHF. CDR3 bases: TGTGCCAGCAGCCTCACAGGTCCTATACTACAGCCCCAGCATTTT. The whole variable domain, remainder taken from reference TRBV7-2 and TRBJ1-5, is GAGVSQSPSNKVTEKGKDVELRCDPISGHTALYWYRQSLGQGLEFLIYFQGNSAPDKSGLPSDRFSAERTGGSVSTLTIQRTQQEDSAVYLCASSLTGPILQPQHFGDGTRLSIL.

The chain links TRBV6-1 to TRBJ2-2; 11 nucleotides line up with TRBD1. Germline values: CDR1 MNHNS, CDR2 SASEGT. J was trimmed by 5 bases and V by 11 bases; bases with no gene match: 16. This CDR3 has 17 residues. The CDR3 DNA is TGTGCCGGCCGTGTCGGGGACAGGGGGTCTGGAACCGGGGAGCTGTTTTTT. Translation: CAGRVGDRGSGTGELFF.

The chain recombines TRBV6-5 with TRBJ2-2; weak D call: TRBD1 (6 bases). The CDR3 consists of 15 residues. Per the germline V gene, CDR1 is MNHEY and CDR2 is SVGAGI. V was clipped by 1 base and J by 6 bases, with 12 bases between them. The CDR3 sequence: CASSYWGQRAGELFF. CDR3 coding DNA: TGTGCCAGCAGTTACTGGGGGCAGAGGGCCGGGGAGCTGTTTTTT.

CDR3 in DNA: TGTGCCAGCAGCCCGACAGGGAACACTGAAGCTTTCTTT. The encoded protein is CASSPTGNTEAFF. This chain uses TRBV7-9 with TRBJ1-1; D perhaps matches TRBD1 (6 bases). The germline CDR1 and CDR2 sequences are SEHNR and FQNEAQ (reference sequence). V was clipped by 5 bases and J by 1 base, with 8 bases between them. The CDR3 has 13 amino acids.

This clone was seen only once. V gene TRBV5-6 combines with J gene TRBJ1-2; D remains ambiguous. The CDR3 has 15 amino acids. V shed 4 bases and J shed 1 base, with 14 bases lying between them. Looked up from germline, CDR1 is SGHDT and CDR2 is YYEEEE. The CDR3 DNA is TGTGCCAGCAGCCCGTACGGGAGGTTTAACTATGGCTACACCTTC. It codes for CASSPYGRFNYGYTF.

This clone was recorded a few times. This chain connects TRBV18 to TRBJ1-5, with unresolved D. Per germline, CDR1 KGHSH and CDR2 LQKENI. V lost 6 bases and J 3 bases, leaving 9 bases between the germline ends. The CDR3 is 13 residues long. Here the CDR3 reads CASSRTANQPQHF. CDR3 sequence (DNA): TGTGCCAGCTCGCGGACGGCCAATCAGCCCCAGCATTTT.

The sample holds a few counts of this clone. The same CDR3 arises from other DNA sequences in this sample as well. The chain employs TRBV6-5 and TRBJ1-1; 9 bases agree with TRBD1. V shed 3 bases, J shed 3 bases, and the junction held 5 bases outside the gene matches. The germline V gene has CDR1 MNHEY and CDR2 SVGAGI. The CDR3 has 15 residues. The chain's CDR3 is CASSYSRTGDTEAFF. In nucleotides, the CDR3 is TGTGCCAGCAGTTATTCCCGGACAGGGGACACTGAAGCTTTCTTT.